This paragraph covers one T cell receptor beta chain sequence. Its specificity is not known. This sample stems from a study of cytotoxic CD8 clonotypes in ibrutinib-treated CLL. Study overall: The sample average was about 270,000 productive templates and tens of thousands of productive rearrangements. Study-level points and caveats: Public clonotypes were seen rarely and were contracted or stable on treatment.

CDR1 and CDR2 (germline): SGHAT, FQNNGV. Between the trimmed V and J ends, which lost 1 base and 15 bases, there was a span of 16 bases. The CDR3 is 13 residues long. Profiled with immunoSEQ multiplex PCR; TCRdb holds only in-frame clones, not every one. This sample yields about 56,000 clones, of which roughly 50% are seen a single time; roughly 21% belongs to the top ten. This chain uses TRBV11-2 with TRBJ2-1; maybe TRBD2 (6 bases). The receptor was isolated from a human donor with chronic lymphocytic leukemia. The input for sequencing was PBMCs, taken after 24 months of ibrutinib treatment. CDR3 nucleotides: TGTGCCAGCAGCTTAGCGGGGGACCCTGGTTGGTTCTTC. This codes for CASSLAGDPGWFF.